This paragraph reports one T cell receptor (beta chain). Which antigen it targets is not known. Nothing much larger sits one base from this clone, and base qualities are not available. The time point label, as the study defines it: baseline before first vaccination. Samples from vaccinated people were obtained from the UK trials COV001 and COV002, which included a single-blind randomized controlled phase 2/3 trial of AZD1222 (ChAdOx1 nCoV-19) in healthy adults. Trial participant PBMC samples were collected at day 0 and day 28 after the second dose for TCRbeta chain sequencing. This sample is part of a study of T cell responses to AZD1222 COVID-19 vaccine (dated by TCRdb to the early 2020s). Context from the whole study: AZD1222 recipients given second doses at about 4 weeks or at about 12 weeks were pooled, since spike-specific TCR depth and breadth were not found to differ between the two schedules. Trial participants were enrolled by age into subgroups of 18-55, 56-69 and 70-plus years, and 148, 28 and 57 TCR-sequenced participants, respectively, were included in these subgroups. TCR sequencing was performed for roughly 240 trial participants, of whom about 210 were given two doses of AZD1222 and approximately 26 were given two doses of MenACWY control vaccine. The paper as a whole reports these results and caveats: Because no day 14 peak-response samples were available, the repertoires could be characterized only after the peak T cell response. The vaccine-associated CD4 TCRs covered the entire spike protein, and the dominant responses fell in regions 160-218 and 743-854. In the small 56-69-year group, the increase in depth fell short of significance, most likely because of low power. Reportedly, almost half of the unique spike-specific TCRs recognized epitopes lying outside the regions that are mutated in the B.1.351 and B.1.1.7 variants. Conclusions about previously exposed vaccinees were limited because only six AZD1222 recipients were SARS-CoV-2 seropositive at baseline. Spike-specific TCR breadth and depth rose significantly after two AZD1222 doses compared with day 0 and with MenACWY recipients. Participants were mostly white British, with more females than males. The authors suggested clonal diversity may have been underestimated.

The CDR3, cysteine through phenylalanine, is 13 amino acids long. Only CDR3 DNA is held: 39 bases, read in frame from base 1. Trimming costs V 6 bases and J 8 bases, and their ends lie 13 bases apart. The germline V gene encodes CDR1 WNHNN and CDR2 SYGVQD (reference sequence). The CDR3 regions of human TCRbeta chains were subjected to immunosequencing. In the original analysis: TCRs in the repertoires were matched against a reference library of SARS-CoV-2-specific TCRs that had been generated with the MIRA antigen-specificity platform. Breadth meant the fraction of unique TCRs that were SARS-CoV-2-associated, whereas depth meant the fraction of total T cells that were SARS-CoV-2-associated. Using the MIRA data, each spike-specific TCR was mapped to the spike region that the TCR reacts to and placed in a CD4 or CD8 class. Log10-transformed breadth and depth values were compared by one-way ANOVA with Sidak's multiple comparisons tests. Not all clones reach the TCRdb copy of this immuneACCESS table, which keeps in-frame sequences only. Checked studies attribute under half of the gap to unresolved V genes and leave the rest unexplained. V and J calls plus clone size are reproduced from that table; the DNA served to infer D and trimming. This sample lists under 140,000 clones; about 88% were detected once. Together, the top ten hold roughly 1.5% of the sample.

Recombination connected TRBV10-1 to TRBJ1-4; TRBD1 might be the D gene, on 6 matching bases. The clonotype originates from an adult in good health. The source material was peripheral blood, sampled on day 0 of AZD1222 vaccination. In nucleotides, the sequence is TGCGCCAGCAGACAGGGAGTCGGAGAAAAACTGTTTTTT. It encodes CASRQGVGEKLFF.